These 21 T cell receptor beta chains share one sample of origin, sequenced in a study of blood T cell repertoires in COVID-19. TCRdb keeps only in-frame clones here, not all; method: immunoSEQ multiplex PCR. The sample carries some 100,000 clones, approximately 90% recorded once. The sample taken for sequencing was peripheral blood. The source is a man aged 55 to 70 with acute or convalescent COVID-19.

The chain uses TRBV9 and TRBJ2-7, with TRBD1 matching over 11 bases. The germline V gene encodes CDR1 SGDLS and CDR2 YYNGEE. This CDR3 contains 16 residues. The trim removed 2 bases at V and 2 bases at J, leaving 6 bases unmatched. CDR3 coding DNA: TGTGCCAGCAGCGTGGGCGGGACAGGGGGGGCCTACGAGCAGTACTTC. As protein: CASSVGGTGGAYEQYF.

A note on this clone: A read error may account for a junction end that differs from germline. The rearrangement uses TRBV7-8 and TRBJ2-1; 8 bases agree with TRBD2. The germline CDR1 and CDR2 sequences are SGHVS and FQNEAQ. The CDR3 totals 17 residues. The CDR3 spells CASSLADQLAEYNEQFF. CDR3 coding DNA: TGTGCCAGCAGCCTAGCCGATCAACTAGCGGAGTACAATGAGCAGTTCTTC.

This clone was counted once. The chain links TRBV4-1 to TRBJ2-1; 9 nucleotides match TRBD1. There are 18 residues in the CDR3. V lost 0 bases to trimming and J lost 6 bases; unmatched junction nucleotides: 12. CDR1 is MGHRA and CDR2 is YSYEKL in the germline V gene. Here the CDR3 reads CASSQERSGTGTSNEQFF. Written as DNA, the CDR3 is TGCGCCAGCAGCCAAGAAAGGTCCGGGACAGGGACCTCCAATGAGCAGTTCTTC.

This rearrangement joins TRBV28 to TRBJ2-7; D possibly corresponds to TRBD2 (6 bases). Trimming removed 3 bases at V and 6 bases at J, with 18 bases between. This CDR3 has 15 amino acids. Looked up from germline, CDR1 is MDHEN and CDR2 is SYDVKM. In DNA form, the CDR3 reads TGTGCCAGCAGTTTCACCAGAACCGGAGGGGCCGAGCAGTACGTC. Translated: CASSFTRTGGAEQYV.

The chain joins TRBV29-1 to TRBJ2-7; D is ambiguous. The length of the CDR3 is 16 residues. Looked up from germline, CDR1 is SQVTM and CDR2 is ANQGSEA. Deletions cut 6 bases from V and 0 bases from J, with 21 bases between. In nucleotides, the CDR3 is TGCAGCGTCAACCTTCAGGCCGCATTAGACTCCTACGAGCAGTACTTC. Translating gives CSVNLQAALDSYEQYF.

The genes are TRBV24-1 and TRBJ2-5, with 7 bases that match TRBD1. Trimming at V came to 7 bases and at J to 4 bases, leaving 23 bases not matched to a gene. This CDR3 has 19 amino acids. CDR1 and CDR2 from the germline V gene are KGHDR and SFDVKD. CDR3 sequence reads: CATRRQGDRRVYLIETQYF. The DNA of the CDR3 is TGTGCCACCAGAAGACAGGGCGATAGGCGGGTCTACCTGATAGAGACCCAGTACTTC.

The V gene is TRBV5-4, the J gene TRBJ2-7; D may be TRBD1 (6 bases). Deletions cut 4 bases from V and 0 bases from J, with 8 bases between. CDR3 size: 13 residues. Germline V gene data show CDR1 as SGHNT and CDR2 as YYREEE (reference sequence). Here the CDR3 reads CASSPDSSYEQYV. CDR3 DNA: TGTGCCAGCAGCCCGGACAGCTCCTACGAGCAGTACGTC.

The chain employs TRBV7-3 and TRBJ2-3, with a tentative D call TRBD2 (7 bases). Germline lookup yields CDR1 SGHTA and CDR2 FQGTGA. V shed 1 base and J shed 2 bases, with 22 bases lying between them. The CDR3 spans 19 residues. The DNA of the CDR3 is TGTGCCAGCAGCTTAAGGGGGCTGGCGCGGGAGACCCTCACAGATACGCAGTATTTT. Encoded protein: CASSLRGLARETLTDTQYF. The full variable domain, in which reference TRBV7-3 and TRBJ2-3 provide the parts outside the CDR3, is GAGVSQTPSNKVTEKGKYVELRCDPISGHTALYWYRQSLGQGPEFLIYFQGTGAADDSGLPNDRFFAVRPEGSVSTLKIQRTERGDSAVYLCASSLRGLARETLTDTQYFGPGTRLTVL.

The rearrangement links TRBV29-1 to TRBJ1-4; tentatively, D is TRBD1 (6 bases). Germline loops: CDR1 SQVTM, CDR2 ANQGSEA. Trimming cost V 1 base and J 3 bases, with 6 bases left between them. The CDR3 sequence is 13 residues long. Here the CDR3 reads CSVEGTANEKLFF. The CDR3 DNA sequence: TGCAGCGTTGAAGGGACAGCTAATGAAAAACTGTTTTTT.

This chain connects TRBV13 to TRBJ2-5; D may be TRBD1 (5 bases). Germline CDR1 PRHDT, CDR2 FYEKMQ (reference sequence). Deletions cut 1 base from V and 5 bases from J, with 11 bases between. The CDR3 totals 14 residues. CDR3 bases: TGTGCCAGCAGCTTAGAACAGGCTCCGGAGACCCAGTACTTC. Translated: CASSLEQAPETQYF.

The chain is built from TRBV6-4 and TRBJ2-1, with a possible D match to TRBD2 (6 bases). This CDR3 spans 15 amino acids. Per the germline V gene, CDR1 is MRHNA and CDR2 is SNTAGT. V was cut by 3 bases and J by 6 bases, with 15 bases left in between. The CDR3 DNA follows: TGTGCCAGCAGTGAGCGAGAAGGCGGGATCAATGAGCAGTTCTTC. Amino acid sequence: CASSEREGGINEQFF.

This clone was found once. The V call is TRBV19, the J call TRBJ1-5; 10 bases align to TRBD1. This CDR3 comprises 17 residues. V gave up 4 bases and J gave up 1 base; unmatched junction bases: 7. From germline, CDR1 is LNHDA and CDR2 SQIVND (reference sequence). Here the CDR3 DNA reads TGTGCCAGTAGTACGACAGGGGGCGATACCAGCAATCAGCCCCAGCATTTT. It is translated as CASSTTGGDTSNQPQHF.

The count of this clone is one. The rearrangement uses TRBV3-1 (or the pseudogene TRBV3-2) and TRBJ2-2, with 13 bases fitting TRBD2. Trimming at V came to 3 bases and at J to 13 bases, leaving 5 bases not matched to a gene. The CDR3 contains 14 residues. Germline CDR1 reads LGHDT; CDR2 reads YNNKEL (reference sequence). CDR3 amino acids: CASSHGTSGTGLFF. For the CDR3, the DNA is TGTGCCAGCAGCCATGGGACTAGCGGGACGGGGCTGTTTTTT.

This clone has only one observation. The chain has TRBV6-6 and TRBJ1-1; no reliable D call. In germline, CDR1 is MNHNY, CDR2 SVGAGI (reference sequence). The CDR3 spans 11 residues. V was trimmed by 11 bases and J by 0 bases, leaving 7 bases between them. CDR3 in amino acids: CAAQMNTEAFF. In DNA form, the CDR3 reads TGTGCCGCCCAGATGAACACTGAAGCTTTCTTT.

Concerning this clone: One junction end does not reproduce the germline sequence, and a read error may be involved. The V and J genes are TRBV3-1 (or the pseudogene TRBV3-2) and TRBJ2-4, with unresolved D. This CDR3 is built from 17 residues. Germline CDR1 is LGHDT and CDR2 is YNNKEL (reference sequence). DNA of the CDR3: TGTGCCAGCAGACAAGGAGTAAAAGAATCGGCCAAAAACATTCAGTACTTC. Translated: CASRQGVKESAKNIQYF.

The gene calls are TRBV5-1 and TRBJ1-2; D ambiguous. The CDR3 contains 15 residues. V was pared by 3 bases and J by 3 bases, with 15 bases between. Germline loops: CDR1 SGHRS, CDR2 YFSETQ. The CDR3 DNA follows: TGCGCCAGCAGCTATGTCCCAACCCCAGACTATGGCTACACCTTC. As protein: CASSYVPTPDYGYTF.

V is TRBV6-5 and J is TRBJ1-3; D remains unclear. Germline values: CDR1 MNHEY, CDR2 SVGAGI. The V end lost 6 bases, the J end lost 0 bases, and 3 bases lay between the germline ends. The CDR3 totals 12 residues. As DNA, the CDR3 is TGTGCCAGCAGGAGCTCTGGAAACACCATATATTTT. This gives the protein CASRSSGNTIYF.

The chain carries TRBV28 and TRBJ2-1; 7 nucleotides match TRBD2. CDR1 and CDR2 (germline): MDHEN, SYDVKM. Trimming took 3 bases from V and 1 from J; bases not matched to a gene: 21. This CDR3 spans 21 amino acids. CDR3 sequence reads: CASSLPTPPGPAGGSYNEQFF. The CDR3 DNA follows: TGTGCCAGCAGTTTGCCCACCCCGCCGGGCCCCGCCGGGGGGTCCTACAATGAGCAGTTCTTC.

Only one count was recorded for this clone. The genes are TRBV27 and TRBJ2-3; maybe TRBD1 (5 bases). Germline CDR1 MNHEY, CDR2 SMNVEV (reference sequence). There are 15 residues in the CDR3. The ends were cut back, 3 bases at V and 4 bases at J, with 14 bases in the middle. The CDR3 DNA is TGTGCCAGCAGTTTCACGCCCCAGGGCTCAGATACGCAGTATTTT. Its translation: CASSFTPQGSDTQYF.

Many counts were recorded for this clone. The V gene is TRBV6-1, the J gene TRBJ2-3; 7 nucleotides align to TRBD2. Trimming at V came to 1 base and at J to 4 bases, leaving 5 bases not matched to a gene. The CDR3 length is 15 residues. Germline CDR1 and CDR2: MNHNS and SASEGT. The CDR3 bases are TGTGCCAGCAGTGAAGTATCGGGAGGAGCAGATACGCAGTATTTT. This codes for CASSEVSGGADTQYF.

The V call is TRBV11-3, the J call TRBJ2-2; D is ambiguous. This CDR3 has 14 residues. V was clipped by 1 base and J by 4 bases, with 7 bases between them. Per the germline V gene, CDR1 is SGHNT and CDR2 is YENEEA. The CDR3 loop is CASSLGPLTGELFF. The CDR3 DNA is TGTGCCAGCAGCTTAGGGCCTCTCACCGGGGAGCTGTTTTTT.